The entry that follows covers one T cell receptor beta chain sequence. Trimming removed 5 bases from V and 7 bases from J; junction bases left unmatched: 9. Germline assignment: CDR1 SGHAT and CDR2 FQNNGV. This CDR3 comprises 15 residues. These data belong to a study of blood T cell repertoires in COVID-19. Study-level background: The United States, Italy and Spain provided the acute and convalescent COVID-19 samples. Sample material is recorded as cDNA or gDNA derived from T cells, B-cell-depleted T cells, or PBMCs.

Original processing methods: Amplification of reference gene primers provided the estimated nucleated cell counts. TCRdb keeps only in-frame clones here, not all; method: immunoSEQ multiplex PCR. That table furnishes V, J and clone size, whereas the DNA furnished D and trimming. This sample yields roughly 250,000 clones, of which around 86% are seen a single time; under 3% belongs to the top ten. The V gene is TRBV11-2, the J gene TRBJ2-2, with 8 bases identical to TRBD2. The clonotype originates from a woman aged 60-75 years with active or convalescent COVID-19. The sequencing sample was made of peripheral blood. CDR3 bases: TGTGCCAGCAGCCCCTCGGGGGGGCTGAACGGGGAGCTGTTTTTT. Translation: CASSPSGGLNGELFF.